This is a list of T cell receptor beta chains from one sample in a study of graft-versus-host responses after intestinal transplantation. No cognate antigen is known for these TCRs. Sequencing used immunoSEQ multiplex PCR; TCRdb keeps in-frame clones, though not all of them. The table has 90,000 to 120,000 clones, about 87% seen once. The material sequenced was unstimulated CD4+ T cells sorted from spleen or lymph node cells, taken before transplant. The source of these receptors is a human donor who was the organ donor for an intestinal transplant. Both conserved end residues are part of each CDR3. A D gene is named only where the DNA matches it firmly. Clone size is shown for a subset of rows, as once, few, many or a class of expanded clone.

TRBV5-1	TRBJ2-2	NA	TRBD1	CASSLRQGARGELFF	TGCGCCAGCAGCTTGAGGCAGGGGGCAAGGGGGGAGCTGTTTTTT
TRBV19	TRBJ2-3	NA	NA	CASSIGGTGDTQYF	TGTGCCAGTAGTATTGGCGGGACGGGAGATACGCAGTATTTT
TRBV18	TRBJ2-7	NA	NA	CASSLGYEQYF	TGTGCCAGCTCACTAGGTTACGAGCAGTACTTC
TRBV30	TRBJ2-5	NA	NA	CAWSWTVQETQYF	TGTGCCTGGAGTTGGACTGTTCAAGAGACCCAGTACTTC
TRBV5-1	TRBJ2-2	NA	TRBD1	CASRRGQGTGELFF	TGCGCCAGCAGACGGGGACAGGGGACCGGGGAGCTGTTTTTT
TRBV27	TRBJ2-3	NA	TRBD2	CASRKLGAGMDTQYF	TGTGCCAGCAGGAAGTTGGGAGCGGGGATGGATACGCAGTATTTT
TRBV7-9	TRBJ2-7	NA	NA	CASSQEVYEQYF	TGTGCCAGCAGCCAAGAGGTCTACGAGCAGTACTTC
TRBV5-4	TRBJ2-2	few	TRBD2	CASSLGAGGIGELFF	TGTGCCAGCAGCTTGGGAGCGGGGGGAATCGGGGAGCTGTTTTTT
TRBV13	TRBJ1-6	once	NA	CASSLGVPSPLHF	TGTGCCAGCAGCCTCGGGGTACCCTCACCCCTCCACTTT
TRBV6-1	TRBJ2-5	NA	TRBD1	CASSELGTGLETQYF	TGTGCCAGCAGTGAATTGGGGACAGGGCTGGAGACCCAGTACTTC
TRBV7-9	TRBJ1-4	once	TRBD1	CASSSIGTGNNEKLFF	TGTGCCAGCAGCTCTATCGGGACAGGGAATAATGAAAAACTGTTTTTT
TRBV18	TRBJ1-5	NA	NA	CASSPDRSNQPQHF	TGTGCCAGCTCACCAGACAGGAGCAATCAGCCCCAGCATTTT
TRBV6-5	TRBJ1-3	NA	NA	CATCPPWGNTIYF	TGTGCCACCTGCCCCCCTTGGGGAAACACCATATATTTT
TRBV29-1	TRBJ1-1	NA	NA	CSVGITANTEAFF	TGCAGCGTTGGAATCACAGCGAACACTGAAGCTTTCTTT
TRBV2	TRBJ2-1	NA	NA	CASQGDSGYYNEQFF	TGTGCCAGCCAAGGCGACAGCGGTTACTACAATGAGCAGTTCTTC
TRBV6-5	TRBJ2-3	NA	NA	CASNPREGRTQYF	TGTGCCAGCAACCCTCGCGAGGGGCGTACGCAGTATTTT
TRBV6-1	TRBJ2-5	NA	TRBD2	CASSEIAGGGAQYF	TGTGCCAGCAGTGAAATTGCGGGAGGGGGGGCCCAGTACTTC
TRBV29-1	TRBJ1-1	NA	NA	CSVEPGRGRGTFEAFF	TGCAGCGTTGAACCGGGGAGGGGCAGGGGAACTTTTGAAGCTTTCTTT
TRBV2	TRBJ2-1	NA	TRBD2	CASSDTSGGINEQFF	TGTGCCAGCAGTGATACTAGCGGGGGGATAAATGAGCAGTTCTTC
TRBV6-1	TRBJ2-7	NA	NA	CASSEPGYSYEQYF	TGTGCCAGCAGTGAACCCGGTTACTCCTACGAGCAGTACTTC
TRBV5-5	TRBJ1-5	NA	TRBD1	CASSSGQGAAHGIQPQHF	TGTGCCAGCAGCTCAGGACAGGGGGCGGCCCACGGGATTCAGCCCCAGCATTTT
TRBV5-6	TRBJ1-5	few	NA	CASSLWGAQPQHF	TGTGCCAGCAGCTTGTGGGGGGCCCAGCCCCAGCATTTT
TRBV5-1	TRBJ2-1	NA	NA	CASSEGSSEQFF	TGCGCCAGCAGCGAGGGGAGTTCTGAGCAGTTCTTC
TRBV10-2	TRBJ2-6	NA	NA	CASSESSGRDQANVLTF	TGCGCCAGCAGTGAGTCCTCAGGCCGGGACCAGGCCAACGTCCTGACTTTC
TRBV4-2	TRBJ2-2	NA	NA	CASSQERFNTGELFF	TGTGCCAGCAGCCAAGAACGGTTCAACACCGGGGAGCTGTTTTTT
TRBV29-1	TRBJ2-1	NA	NA	CSAGPSSYNEQFF	TGCAGCGCGGGACCTTCCTCCTACAATGAGCAGTTCTTC
TRBV6-4	TRBJ2-6	NA	NA	CASSEGGFSGANVLTF	TGTGCCAGCAGTGAAGGGGGGTTCTCTGGGGCCAACGTCCTGACTTTC
TRBV11-3	TRBJ2-7	NA	TRBD1	CASSLDGTGRNYEQYF	TGTGCCAGCAGCTTAGATGGGACAGGTCGTAACTACGAGCAGTACTTC
TRBV19	TRBJ2-2	NA	NA	CASSRGPNTGELFF	TGTGCCAGTAGTAGGGGGCCTAACACCGGGGAGCTGTTTTTT
TRBV7-9	TRBJ1-3	NA	NA	CASSRTDPRNTIYF	TGTGCCAGCAGCCGCACGGACCCCCGAAACACCATATATTTT
TRBV18	TRBJ2-2	NA	NA	CASSPRGAPGELFF	TGTGCCAGCTCACCGAGGGGGGCTCCCGGGGAGCTGTTTTTT
TRBV4-1	TRBJ1-6	NA	NA	CASSQVPPGRSLPLHF	TGCGCCAGCAGCCAAGTTCCTCCAGGGCGAAGTTTACCCCTCCACTTT
TRBV27	TRBJ2-1	NA	NA	CASSLRLSSYNEQFF	TGTGCCAGCTCTCTCAGACTGAGCTCCTACAATGAGCAGTTCTTC
TRBV6-1	TRBJ2-5	NA	TRBD1	CASSEAWGQGGKETQYF	TGTGCCAGCAGTGAAGCGTGGGGACAGGGGGGGAAGGAGACCCAGTACTTC
TRBV29-1	TRBJ2-1	NA	TRBD1	CSATGSSSYNEQFF	TGCAGCGCGACAGGGTCAAGCTCCTACAATGAGCAGTTCTTC
TRBV11-2	TRBJ2-7	NA	NA	CASSLGRTYEQYF	TGTGCCAGCAGCTTGGGGAGGACCTACGAGCAGTACTTC
TRBV7-8	TRBJ1-5	NA	NA	CASSLGQWNQPQHF	TGTGCCAGCAGCTTAGGACAATGGAATCAGCCCCAGCATTTT
TRBV7-6	TRBJ1-1	NA	NA	CASSSRQNTEAFF	TGTGCCAGCAGCTCCAGACAGAACACTGAAGCTTTCTTT
TRBV19	TRBJ2-1	NA	TRBD1	CASSTTGSNNEQFF	TGTGCCAGTAGTACGACAGGGTCTAACAATGAGCAGTTCTTC
TRBV6-5	TRBJ1-4	NA	NA	CASAGTTNEKLFF	TGTGCCAGTGCAGGGACCACTAATGAAAAACTGTTTTTT
TRBV11-3	TRBJ2-3	NA	NA	CASSLGGAGTDTQYF	TGTGCCAGCAGCTTGGGCGGGGCCGGCACAGATACGCAGTATTTT
TRBV11-2	TRBJ2-1	NA	NA	CASSLEVNEQFF	TGTGCCAGCAGCTTAGAGGTCAATGAGCAGTTCTTC
TRBV19	TRBJ2-7	medium-sized	NA	CASKISSYEQYF	TGTGCCAGTAAAATCAGCTCCTACGAGCAGTACTTC
TRBV7-2	TRBJ2-1	once	NA	CASSLVGGDEQFF	TGTGCCAGCAGCTTAGTAGGGGGGGATGAGCAGTTCTTC
TRBV7-3	TRBJ2-5	NA	NA	CASSLIARETQYF	TGTGCCAGCAGCTTAATTGCTAGAGAGACCCAGTACTTC
TRBV2	TRBJ2-5	once	NA	CASSDWTLKETQYF	TGTGCCAGCAGTGACTGGACTTTGAAAGAGACCCAGTACTTC
TRBV18	TRBJ2-5	NA	NA	CASSLYSETQYF	TGTGCCAGCTCACTGTACTCAGAGACCCAGTACTTC
TRBV5-8	TRBJ2-7	NA	TRBD2	CASSSFLASGSSYEQYF	TGTGCCAGCAGCTCCTTCCTGGCTAGCGGGAGTTCCTACGAGCAGTACTTC
TRBV27	TRBJ2-7	few	NA	CASSLDTGLNYEQYF	TGTGCCAGCAGTTTAGATACAGGGTTAAACTACGAGCAGTACTTC
TRBV6-5	TRBJ1-2	NA	TRBD1	CASSDRGEYGYTF	TGTGCCAGCAGTGACAGGGGCGAATATGGCTACACCTTC
TRBV15	TRBJ2-7	NA	NA	CATSREADYEQYF	TGTGCCACCAGCAGAGAGGCAGACTACGAGCAGTACTTC
TRBV19	TRBJ1-1	NA	TRBD1	CASSLRQGTTEAFF	TGTGCCAGTAGTCTACGACAGGGGACCACTGAAGCTTTCTTT
TRBV29-1	TRBJ1-2	NA	TRBD1	CSVPFRQGVLGGYTF	TGCAGCGTTCCCTTCAGACAGGGGGTACTCGGTGGCTACACCTTC
TRBV7-3	TRBJ1-1	NA	NA	CASSLHPGTEAFF	TGTGCCAGCAGCTTACACCCGGGAACTGAAGCTTTCTTT
TRBV7-7	TRBJ2-5	NA	TRBD1	CASSIDRGQETQYF	TGTGCCAGCAGCATCGACAGGGGGCAAGAGACCCAGTACTTC